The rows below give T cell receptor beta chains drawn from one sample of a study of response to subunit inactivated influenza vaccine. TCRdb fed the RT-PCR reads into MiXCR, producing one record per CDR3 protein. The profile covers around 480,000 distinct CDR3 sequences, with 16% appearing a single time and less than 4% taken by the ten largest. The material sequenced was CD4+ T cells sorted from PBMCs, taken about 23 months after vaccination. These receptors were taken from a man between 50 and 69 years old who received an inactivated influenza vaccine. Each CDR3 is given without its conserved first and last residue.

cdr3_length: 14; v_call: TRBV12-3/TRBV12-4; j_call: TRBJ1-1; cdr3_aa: ATSHPGAVFGTEAF
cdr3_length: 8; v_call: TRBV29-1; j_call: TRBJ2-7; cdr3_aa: SVVARSQY
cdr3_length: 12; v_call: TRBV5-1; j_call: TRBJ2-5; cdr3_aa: ASSKGTSGETQY
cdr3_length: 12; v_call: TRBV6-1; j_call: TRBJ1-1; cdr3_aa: ASFPLVRNTEAF
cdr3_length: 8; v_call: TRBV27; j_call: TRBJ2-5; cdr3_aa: ARSQETQY
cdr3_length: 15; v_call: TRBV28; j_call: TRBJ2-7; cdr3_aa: ASSLFGGSSVSYEQY
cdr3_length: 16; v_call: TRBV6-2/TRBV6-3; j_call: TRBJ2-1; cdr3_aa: ASRRRQVTASSYNEQF
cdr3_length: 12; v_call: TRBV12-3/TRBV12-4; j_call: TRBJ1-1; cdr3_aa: ASTPWVGATEAF
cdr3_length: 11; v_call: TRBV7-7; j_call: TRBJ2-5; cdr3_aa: ASSHGPRETQY
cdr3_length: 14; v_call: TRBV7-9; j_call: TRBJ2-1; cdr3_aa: ASSARGLAGAGEQF
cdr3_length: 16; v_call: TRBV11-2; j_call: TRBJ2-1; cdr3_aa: ASRRVARQGGSYNEQF
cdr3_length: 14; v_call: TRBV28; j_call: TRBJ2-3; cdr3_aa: ASSLAGRAKTDTQY
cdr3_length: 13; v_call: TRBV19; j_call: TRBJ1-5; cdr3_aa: ASSISQSAHQPQH
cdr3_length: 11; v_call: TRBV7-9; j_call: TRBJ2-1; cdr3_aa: ASSLFVDNEQF
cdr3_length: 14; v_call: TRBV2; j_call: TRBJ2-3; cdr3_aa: ASSEASGTSTDTQY
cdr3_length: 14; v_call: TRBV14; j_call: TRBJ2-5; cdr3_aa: ASSQRTGAFTETQY
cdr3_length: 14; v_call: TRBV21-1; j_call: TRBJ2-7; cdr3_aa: ASRFQTSGSSYEQY
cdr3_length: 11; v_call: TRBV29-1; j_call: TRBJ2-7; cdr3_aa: SVEEGRGNEQY
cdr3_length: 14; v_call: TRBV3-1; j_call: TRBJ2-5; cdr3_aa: ASSRRGSGGRKTQY
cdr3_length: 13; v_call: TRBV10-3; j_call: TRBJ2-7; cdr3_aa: AISERVLKGYEQY
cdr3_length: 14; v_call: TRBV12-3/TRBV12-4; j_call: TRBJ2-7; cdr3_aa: ASSARTRQSSYEQY
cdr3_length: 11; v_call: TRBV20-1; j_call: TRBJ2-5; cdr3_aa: SATPQGVETQY